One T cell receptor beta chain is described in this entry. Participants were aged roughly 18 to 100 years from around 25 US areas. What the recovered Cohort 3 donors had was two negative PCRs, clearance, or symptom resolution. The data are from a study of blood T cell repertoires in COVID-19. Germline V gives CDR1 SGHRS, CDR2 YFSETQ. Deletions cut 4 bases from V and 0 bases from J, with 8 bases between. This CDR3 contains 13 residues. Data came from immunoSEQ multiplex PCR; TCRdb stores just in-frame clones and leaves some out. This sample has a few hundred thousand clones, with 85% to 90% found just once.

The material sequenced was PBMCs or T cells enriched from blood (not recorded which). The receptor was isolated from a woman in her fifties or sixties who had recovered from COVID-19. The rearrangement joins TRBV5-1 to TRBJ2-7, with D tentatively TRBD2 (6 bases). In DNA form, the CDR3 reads TGCGCCAGCAGCAGGGAGGCCTCCTACGAGCAGTACTTC. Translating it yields CASSREASYEQYF.